Presented here are 24 T cell receptor beta chains from one specimen sequenced in a study of neoadjuvant anti-PD-1 for oral cavity cancer. Here immunoSEQ multiplex PCR was the method, and the copy in TCRdb shows in-frame clones only, minus some. The sample lists 20,000 to 25,000 clones; over 35% were seen once. The time point denotes: after neoadjuvant nivolumab, at surgical resection. The sequences come from tumor tissue, collected after nivolumab (anti-PD-1) treatment. The receptors were sampled from a person aged 35-80 years with oral cavity squamous cell carcinoma.

CDR3 nucleotide sequence: TGTGCCAGCAGCTTAGACAGTCGTCCTCGCACAGATACGCAGTATTTT. Protein sequence: CASSLDSRPRTDTQYF. V and J are TRBV5-6 and TRBJ2-3; TRBD1 might be the D (5 bases). The V gene lost 2 bases and the J gene lost 1 base, with 14 bases spanning the gap. Germline V CDR1 and CDR2: SGHDT, YYEEEE. This CDR3 comprises 16 residues.

J is TRBJ1-2 and V is TRBV6-1, with 9 bases that match TRBD1. CDR1 is MNHNS, CDR2 SASEGT, per germline. CDR3 size: 13 residues. V shed 1 base and J 8 bases; nucleotides not matched to a gene: 2. The CDR3 sequence is CASSEGQGVGYTF. Written as DNA, the CDR3 is TGTGCCAGCAGTGAAGGACAGGGGGTAGGCTACACCTTC.

This clone occurred many times. The chain combines TRBV4-3 with TRBJ1-5; D is perhaps TRBD1 (5 bases). V lost 0 bases and J 7 bases, leaving 16 bases between the germline ends. The CDR3 covers 16 residues. CDR1 and CDR2 from the germline V gene are LGHNA and YSLEER. The CDR3 sequence: CASSQDMGQGFQPQHF. CDR3 nucleotides: TGCGCCAGCAGCCAAGATATGGGGCAGGGTTTCCAGCCCCAGCATTTT.

In its sample, this clone was seen a few times. The CDR3: CASPGTRGGTEAFF. CDR3 coding DNA: TGTGCCAGCCCAGGTACTCGGGGTGGGACTGAAGCTTTCTTT. The chain is built from TRBV2 and TRBJ1-1; D is ambiguous. V was cut by 8 bases and J by 5 bases, with 18 bases left in between. The CDR3 runs 14 residues. The germline V gene encodes CDR1 SNHLY and CDR2 FYNNEI.

The J gene is TRBJ1-3, the V gene TRBV15; no clear D. V shed 3 bases and J shed 2 bases, with 5 bases lying between them. Per the germline V gene, CDR1 is LNHNV and CDR2 is YYDKDF (reference sequence). The CDR3 contains 13 residues. CDR3 sequence: CATSRDPGNTIYF. The CDR3 coding sequence is TGTGCCACCAGCAGGGACCCTGGAAACACCATATATTTT. The complete variable domain, with remaining parts taken from reference TRBV15 and TRBJ1-3, reads DAMVIQNPRYQVTQFGKPVTLSCSQTLNHNVMYWYQQKSSQAPKLLFHYYDKDFNNEADTPDNFQSRRPNTSFCFLDIRSPGLGDTAMYLCATSRDPGNTIYFGEGSWLTVV.

This clone was seen a handful of times. This chain's CDR3 is CASSPGLPNYGYTF. CDR3 DNA sequence: TGCGCCAGCAGCCCCGGACTCCCAAACTATGGCTACACCTTC. The genes are TRBV5-1 and TRBJ1-2; D gene uncertain. The CDR3 length is 14 residues. Germline V gene lookup returns CDR1 SGHRS and CDR2 YFSETQ. V was trimmed by 4 bases and J by 2 bases, leaving 12 bases between them.

The rearrangement joins TRBV10-3 to TRBJ2-7; 7 bases are a match to TRBD1. The V segment lost 4 bases and the J segment 0 bases; nucleotides outside the gene matches: 3. Per the germline V gene, CDR1 is ENHRY and CDR2 is SYGVKD. The CDR3 runs to 14 residues. In DNA form, the CDR3 reads TGTGCCATCAGTGGGGACAGCCACTCCTACGAGCAGTACTTC. It translates to CAISGDSHSYEQYF.

V and J are TRBV11-2 and TRBJ2-7; 10 bases line up with TRBD1. The CDR3 runs 15 residues. Germline CDR1 is SGHAT and CDR2 is FQNNGV. V trimming: 3 bases; J trimming: 2 bases; junction bases outside the gene matches: 4. CDR3 residues: CASSFRDRGTYEQYF. The CDR3 DNA sequence: TGTGCCAGCAGCTTCCGGGACAGGGGAACCTACGAGCAGTACTTC.

The V gene is TRBV19, the J gene TRBJ2-1, with 8 bases aligning to TRBD1. V shed 3 bases, J shed 10 bases, and the junction held 5 bases outside the gene matches. There are 13 residues in the CDR3. Germline V lookup: CDR1 LNHDA, CDR2 SQIVND (reference sequence). CDR3 loop: CASSIAGGGEQFF. The DNA for the CDR3 is TGTGCCAGTAGTATTGCAGGGGGCGGCGAGCAGTTCTTC.

The chain carries TRBV6-6 and TRBJ1-6; TRBD1 is a possible D gene (6 bases). Germline CDR1 and CDR2: MNHNY and SVGAGI (reference sequence). This CDR3 spans 11 amino acids. V gave up 7 bases and J gave up 11 bases, with 9 bases separating them. In DNA form, the CDR3 reads TGTGCCAGCACCGAGGGGGCACCCCTCCACTTT. It is translated as CASTEGAPLHF.

Here the CDR3 reads CASSTGRGPYEQYF. CDR3 sequence (DNA): TGTGCCAGCAGCACAGGAAGAGGGCCCTACGAGCAGTACTTC. This chain joins TRBV5-4 and TRBJ2-7, with D tentatively TRBD1 or TRBD2 (5 bases each). Germline V lookup: CDR1 SGHNT, CDR2 YYREEE (reference sequence). V was cut by 4 bases and J by 2 bases, with 13 bases left in between. The CDR3 loop spans 14 amino acids.

The chain combines TRBV12-5 with TRBJ1-2; 7 nucleotides align to TRBD1. The germline V gene encodes CDR1 LGHNT and CDR2 FRNRAP. The CDR3 length is 15 residues. V gave up 0 bases and J gave up 4 bases; unmatched junction bases: 5. DNA of the CDR3: TGTGCTAGTGGTTTGGTAGGGGGGACAGCCTATGGCTACACCTTC. It encodes CASGLVGGTAYGYTF.

This clone was counted between two and nine times. The chain has TRBV19 and TRBJ1-4; TRBD1 matches at 10 bases. Germline CDR1 LNHDA, CDR2 SQIVND (reference sequence). The CDR3 length is 16 residues. V was pared by 3 bases and J by 7 bases, with 8 bases of the junction left unmatched. For the CDR3, the DNA is TGTGCCAGTAGTATCCTACCGGGACAGGGGCGTGAAAAACTGTTTTTT. It specifies CASSILPGQGREKLFF.

The chain couples TRBV9 to TRBJ2-1; 10 nucleotides match TRBD2. The ends lost 3 bases at V and 10 bases at J; junction bases unmatched: 13. Germline V gene data show CDR1 as SGDLS and CDR2 as YYNGEE. The CDR3 totals 16 residues. The CDR3 DNA reads as TGTGCCAGCAGCGCAGGTGGAGCGGGGGGGCCCCAGGAGCAGTTCTTC. Its protein product is CASSAGGAGGPQEQFF. Full variable domain (remainder filled in from reference TRBV9 and TRBJ2-1): DSGVTQTPKHLITATGQRVTLRCSPRSGDLSVYWYQQSLDQGLQFLIQYYNGEERAKGNILERFSAQQFPDLHSELNLSSLELGDSALYFCASSAGGAGGPQEQFFGPGTRLTVL.

The sample holds many counts of this clone. The V and J genes are TRBV5-1 and TRBJ2-1; 9 nucleotides agree with TRBD2. CDR1 is SGHRS, CDR2 YFSETQ, per germline. Losses at the gene ends were 4 bases for V and 0 bases for J; bases not matched to a gene: 5. The CDR3 totals 16 residues. The CDR3 nucleotides are TGCGCCAGCAGCCCCCAGACTAGCGGCTCCTACAATGAGCAGTTCTTC. Encoded protein: CASSPQTSGSYNEQFF.

The rearrangement links TRBV9 to TRBJ2-7; the D is unclear. The CDR3 runs 14 residues. Germline CDR1 reads SGDLS; CDR2 reads YYNGEE. V lost 2 bases to trimming and J lost 0 bases, with 9 bases between them. The CDR3 nucleotides read TGTGCCAGCAGCGTTAGGAGTACCTCCTACGAGCAGTACTTC. Its protein product is CASSVRSTSYEQYF.

The chain carries TRBV29-1 and TRBJ2-3; D perhaps matches TRBD1 (6 bases). Germline V lookup: CDR1 SQVTM, CDR2 ANQGSEA. V was trimmed by 5 bases and J by 4 bases, leaving 16 bases between them. The CDR3 runs to 14 residues. For the CDR3, the DNA is TGCAGCGTTTCATTACAGGGCGTCCCAGATACGCAGTATTTT. It is translated as CSVSLQGVPDTQYF.

This clone was recorded many times. J is TRBJ1-2 and V is TRBV19, with D perhaps matching TRBD1 (6 bases). V lost 6 bases and J 4 bases, leaving 9 bases between the germline ends. The CDR3 extends over 12 amino acids. Germline V gene lookup returns CDR1 LNHDA and CDR2 SQIVND (reference sequence). The CDR3 region is CASRGAVYGYTF. CDR3 DNA sequence: TGTGCCAGTAGGGGGGCCGTCTATGGCTACACCTTC.

The V gene is TRBV7-2, the J gene TRBJ1-1; D might be TRBD1 (5 bases). From germline, CDR1 is SGHTA and CDR2 FQGNSA. V was trimmed by 4 bases and J by 3 bases, leaving 9 bases between them. The CDR3 has 13 amino acids. CDR3 coding DNA: TGTGCCAGCAGCTGGGCGGGGCACACTGAAGCTTTCTTT. Encoded protein: CASSWAGHTEAFF.

The V call is TRBV2, the J call TRBJ1-4, with D uncertain. Trimming pared 3 bases from V and 8 bases from J, leaving 4 bases between. In germline, CDR1 is SNHLY, CDR2 FYNNEI. This CDR3 is 11 amino acids long. The CDR3: CASSEREKLFF. The CDR3 nucleotides are TGTGCCAGCAGTGAGCGGGAAAAACTGTTTTTT.

This clone was counted between two and nine times. The rearrangement joins TRBV5-4 to TRBJ1-2, with TRBD1 matching 7 bases. The CDR3 length is 15 residues. Germline CDR1 reads SGHNT; CDR2 reads YYREEE (reference sequence). V shed 3 bases and J 4 bases; nucleotides not matched to a gene: 9. The DNA for the CDR3 is TGTGCCAGCAGCTCTCCTACGGACAGGCGCTATGGCTACACCTTC. Translating it yields CASSSPTDRRYGYTF. The full variable domain, its missing parts supplied by reference TRBV5-4 and TRBJ1-2, is ETGVTQSPTHLIKTRGQQVTLRCSSQSGHNTVSWYQQALGQGPQFIFQYYREEENGRGNFPPRFSGLQFPNYSSELNVNALELDDSALYLCASSSPTDRRYGYTFGSGTRLTVV.

The V call is TRBV5-5, the J call TRBJ2-7; 12 positions agree with TRBD1. Germline V gene lookup returns CDR1 SGHKS and CDR2 YYEKEE (reference sequence). The CDR3 spans 17 residues. Trimming at V came to 2 bases and at J to 1 base, leaving 7 bases not matched to a gene. The chain's CDR3 is CASSFGTGGIGSYEQYF. The CDR3 coding sequence is TGTGCCAGCAGCTTTGGGACAGGGGGCATAGGGTCCTACGAGCAGTACTTC.

The rearrangement joins TRBV6-1 to TRBJ2-5; the D gene is possibly TRBD2 (7 bases). With 8 bases removed from V and 9 bases from J, the gap between germline ends came to 16 bases. The V gene's germline CDR1 is MNHNS and CDR2 SASEGT. The CDR3 extends over 12 amino acids. The CDR3 nucleotides are TGTGCCAGCGAGGGGGGGATCGAGGCCCAGTACTTC. Translated: CASEGGIEAQYF.

This rearrangement joins TRBV11-2 to TRBJ1-3; no clear D gene. Germline assignment: CDR1 SGHAT and CDR2 FQNNGV. Trimming took 1 base from V and 4 from J, leaving 8 bases between them. The CDR3 spans 14 residues. The CDR3 protein is CASSLGQPGNTIYF. CDR3 bases: TGTGCCAGCAGCTTAGGGCAGCCCGGAAACACCATATATTTT.